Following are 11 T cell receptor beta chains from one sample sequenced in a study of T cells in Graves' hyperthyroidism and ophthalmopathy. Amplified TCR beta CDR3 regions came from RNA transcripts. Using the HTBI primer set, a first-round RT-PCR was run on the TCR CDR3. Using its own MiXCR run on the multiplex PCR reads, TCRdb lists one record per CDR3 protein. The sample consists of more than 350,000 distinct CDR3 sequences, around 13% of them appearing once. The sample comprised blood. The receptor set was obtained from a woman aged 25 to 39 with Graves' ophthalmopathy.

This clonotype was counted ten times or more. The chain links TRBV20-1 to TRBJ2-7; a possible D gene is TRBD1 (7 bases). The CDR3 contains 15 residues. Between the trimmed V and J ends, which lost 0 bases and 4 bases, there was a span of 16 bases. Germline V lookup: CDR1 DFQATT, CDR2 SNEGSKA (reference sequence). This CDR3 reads CSAREDTRGTYEQYF. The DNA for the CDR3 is TGCAGTGCTAGAGAGGACACCAGGGGGACTTACGAGCAGTACTTC.

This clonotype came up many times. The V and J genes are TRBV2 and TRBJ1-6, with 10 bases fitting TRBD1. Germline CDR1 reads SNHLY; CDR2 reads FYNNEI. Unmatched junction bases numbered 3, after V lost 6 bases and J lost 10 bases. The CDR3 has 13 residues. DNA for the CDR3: TGTGCCAGCAGCCGGGACAGGGGATCACCCCTCCACTTT. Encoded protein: CASSRDRGSPLHF.

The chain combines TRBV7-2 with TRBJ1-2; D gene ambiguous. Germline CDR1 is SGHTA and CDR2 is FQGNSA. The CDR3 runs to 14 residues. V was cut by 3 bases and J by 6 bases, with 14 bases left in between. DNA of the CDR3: TGTGCCAGCAGCTTCTCAGACAACCCCAATGGCTACACCTTC. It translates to CASSFSDNPNGYTF.

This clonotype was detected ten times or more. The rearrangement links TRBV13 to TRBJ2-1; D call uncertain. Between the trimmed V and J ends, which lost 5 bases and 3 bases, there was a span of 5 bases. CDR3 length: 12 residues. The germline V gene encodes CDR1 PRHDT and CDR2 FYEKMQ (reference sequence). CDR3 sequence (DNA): TGTGCCAGCAGCCACCTCTACAATGAGCAGTTCTTC. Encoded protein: CASSHLYNEQFF.

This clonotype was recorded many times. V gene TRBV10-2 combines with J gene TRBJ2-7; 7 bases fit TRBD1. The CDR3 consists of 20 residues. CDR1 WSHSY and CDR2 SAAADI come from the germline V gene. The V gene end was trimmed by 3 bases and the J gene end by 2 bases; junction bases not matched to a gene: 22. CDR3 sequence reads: CASSEFATGQRALPPYEQYF. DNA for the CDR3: TGCGCCAGCAGTGAATTCGCGACAGGGCAAAGAGCCCTTCCCCCCTACGAGCAGTACTTC.

This CDR3 reads CASTPRGENSGNTIYF. The DNA for the CDR3 is TGTGCCAGCACCCCGAGGGGGGAAAACTCTGGAAACACCATATATTTT. The chain uses TRBV5-4 and TRBJ1-3; D might be TRBD1 (6 bases). V lost 6 bases and J 0 bases, leaving 16 bases between the germline ends. This CDR3 comprises 16 residues. CDR1 is SGHNT, CDR2 YYREEE, per germline (reference sequence).

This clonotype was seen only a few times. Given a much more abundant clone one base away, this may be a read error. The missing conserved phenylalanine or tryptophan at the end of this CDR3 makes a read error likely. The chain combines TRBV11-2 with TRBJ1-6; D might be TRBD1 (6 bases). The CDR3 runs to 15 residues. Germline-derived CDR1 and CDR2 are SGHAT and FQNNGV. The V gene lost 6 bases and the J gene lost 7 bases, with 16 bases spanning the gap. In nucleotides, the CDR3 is TGTGCCAGCAGTGGCAGGGGTTTAGGGAATTCACCCCTCCACCTT. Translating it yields CASSGRGLGNSPLHL.

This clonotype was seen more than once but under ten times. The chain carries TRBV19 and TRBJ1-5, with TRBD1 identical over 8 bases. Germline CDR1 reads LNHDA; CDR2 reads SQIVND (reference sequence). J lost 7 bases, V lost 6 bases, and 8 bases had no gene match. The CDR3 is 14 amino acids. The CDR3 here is CASSQTGVVQPQHF. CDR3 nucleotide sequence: TGTGCCAGTAGCCAGACAGGGGTAGTCCAGCCCCAGCATTTT.

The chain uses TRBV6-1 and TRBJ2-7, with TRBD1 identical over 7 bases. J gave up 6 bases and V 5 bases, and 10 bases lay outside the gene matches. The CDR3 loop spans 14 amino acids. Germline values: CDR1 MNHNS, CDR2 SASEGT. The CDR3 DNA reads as TGTGCCAGCAGTCCGACAGGGTTGGTAGCCGAGCAGTACTTC. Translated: CASSPTGLVAEQYF.

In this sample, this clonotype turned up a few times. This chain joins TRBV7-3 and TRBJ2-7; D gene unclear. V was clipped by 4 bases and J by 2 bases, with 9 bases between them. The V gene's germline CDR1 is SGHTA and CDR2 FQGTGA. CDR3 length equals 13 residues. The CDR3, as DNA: TGTGCCAGCAGCTATGCCGCTGCCTACGAGCAGTACTTC. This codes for CASSYAAAYEQYF. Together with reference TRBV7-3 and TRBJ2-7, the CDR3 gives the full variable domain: GAGVSQTPSNKVTEKGKYVELRCDPISGHTALYWYRQSLGQGPEFLIYFQGTGAADDSGLPNDRFFAVRPEGSVSTLKIQRTERGDSAVYLCASSYAAAYEQYFGPGTRLTVT.

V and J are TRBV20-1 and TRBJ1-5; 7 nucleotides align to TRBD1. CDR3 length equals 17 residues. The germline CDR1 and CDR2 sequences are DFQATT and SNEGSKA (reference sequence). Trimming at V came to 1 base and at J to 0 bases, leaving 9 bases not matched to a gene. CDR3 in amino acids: CSARGGQKTDSNQPQHF. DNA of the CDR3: TGCAGTGCTAGAGGGGGACAGAAGACTGATAGCAATCAGCCCCAGCATTTT.